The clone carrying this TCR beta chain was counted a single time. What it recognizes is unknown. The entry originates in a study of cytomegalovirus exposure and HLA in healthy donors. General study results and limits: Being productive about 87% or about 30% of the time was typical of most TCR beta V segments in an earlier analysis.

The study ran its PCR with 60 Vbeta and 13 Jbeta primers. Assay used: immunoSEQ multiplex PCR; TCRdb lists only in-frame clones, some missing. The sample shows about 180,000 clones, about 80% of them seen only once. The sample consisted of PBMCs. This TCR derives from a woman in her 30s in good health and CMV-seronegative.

CDR3 region: CASSLGSTDTQYF. As DNA, the CDR3 is TGTGCCAGCAGTTTGGGCAGCACAGATACGCAGTATTTT. J is TRBJ2-3 and V is TRBV28; no firm D call. In germline, CDR1 is MDHEN, CDR2 SYDVKM. This CDR3 contains 13 residues. Trimming removed 3 bases at V and 0 bases at J, with 4 bases between. The whole variable domain, filled in from reference TRBV28 and TRBJ2-3, reads DVKVTQSSRYLVKRTGEKVFLECVQDMDHENMFWYRQDPGLGLRLIYFSYDVKMKEKGDIPEGYSVSREKKERFSLILESASTNQTSMYLCASSLGSTDTQYFGPGTRLTVL.